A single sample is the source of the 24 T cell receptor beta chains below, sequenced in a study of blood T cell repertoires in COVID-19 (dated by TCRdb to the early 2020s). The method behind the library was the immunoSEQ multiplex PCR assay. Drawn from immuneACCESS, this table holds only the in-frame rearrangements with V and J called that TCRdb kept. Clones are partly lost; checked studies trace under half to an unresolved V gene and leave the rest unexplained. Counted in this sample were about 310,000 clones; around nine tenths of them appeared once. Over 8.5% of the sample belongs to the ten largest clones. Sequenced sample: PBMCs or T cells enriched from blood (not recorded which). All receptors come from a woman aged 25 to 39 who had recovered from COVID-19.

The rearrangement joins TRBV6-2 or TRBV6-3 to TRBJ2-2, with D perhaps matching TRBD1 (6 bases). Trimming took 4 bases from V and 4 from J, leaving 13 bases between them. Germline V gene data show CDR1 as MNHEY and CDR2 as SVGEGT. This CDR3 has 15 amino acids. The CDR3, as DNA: TGTGCCAGCAGTTCCGGACAGCGGAGCACCGGGGAGCTGTTTTTT. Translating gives CASSSGQRSTGELFF.

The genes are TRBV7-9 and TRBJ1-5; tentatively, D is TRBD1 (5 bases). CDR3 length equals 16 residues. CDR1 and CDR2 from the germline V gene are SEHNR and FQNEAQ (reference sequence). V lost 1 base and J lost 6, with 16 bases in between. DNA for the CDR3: TGTGCCAGCAGCTTAGAAGGGGTATGGGGCTTTCAGCCCCAGCATTTT. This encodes CASSLEGVWGFQPQHF.

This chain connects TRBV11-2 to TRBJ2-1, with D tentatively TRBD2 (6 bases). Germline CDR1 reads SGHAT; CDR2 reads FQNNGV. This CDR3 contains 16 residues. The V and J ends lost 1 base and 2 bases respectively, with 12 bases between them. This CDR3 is CASSLGSWGAYNEQFF. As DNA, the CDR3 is TGTGCCAGCAGCTTAGGCTCGTGGGGGGCCTACAATGAGCAGTTCTTC.

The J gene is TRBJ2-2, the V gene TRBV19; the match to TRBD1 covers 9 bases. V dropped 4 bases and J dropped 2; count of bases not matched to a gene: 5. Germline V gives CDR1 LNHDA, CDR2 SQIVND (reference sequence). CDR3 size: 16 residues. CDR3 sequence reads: CASSRRDRVNTGELFF. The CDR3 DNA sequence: TGTGCCAGTAGTAGGAGGGACAGGGTAAACACCGGGGAGCTGTTTTTT.

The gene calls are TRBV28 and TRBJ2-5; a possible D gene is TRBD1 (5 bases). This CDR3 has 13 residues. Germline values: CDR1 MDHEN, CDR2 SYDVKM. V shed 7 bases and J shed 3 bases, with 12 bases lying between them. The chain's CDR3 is CASTLTVKETQYF. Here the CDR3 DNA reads TGTGCCAGCACTCTGACAGTGAAAGAGACCCAGTACTTC.

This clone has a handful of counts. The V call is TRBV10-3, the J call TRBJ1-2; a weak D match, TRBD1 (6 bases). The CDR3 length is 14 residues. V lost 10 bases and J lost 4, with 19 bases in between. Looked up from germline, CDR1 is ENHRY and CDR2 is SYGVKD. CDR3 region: CATSDTGSFYGYTF. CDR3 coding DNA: TGTGCCACCTCCGATACAGGGAGTTTCTATGGCTACACCTTC.

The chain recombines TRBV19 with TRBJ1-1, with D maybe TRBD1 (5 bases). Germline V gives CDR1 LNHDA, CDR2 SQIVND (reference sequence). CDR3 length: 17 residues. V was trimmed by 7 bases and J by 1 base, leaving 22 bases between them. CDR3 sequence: CASKRGGTVLGNTEAFF. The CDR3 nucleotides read TGTGCCAGTAAAAGGGGCGGGACGGTATTAGGGAACACTGAAGCTTTCTTT.

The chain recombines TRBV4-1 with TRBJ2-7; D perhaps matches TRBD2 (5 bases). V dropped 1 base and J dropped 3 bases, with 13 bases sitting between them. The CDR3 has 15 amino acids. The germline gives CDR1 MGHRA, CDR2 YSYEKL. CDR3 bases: TGCGCCAGCAGCCAAGGGGAGTATGCCCACTACGAGCAGTACTTC. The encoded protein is CASSQGEYAHYEQYF.

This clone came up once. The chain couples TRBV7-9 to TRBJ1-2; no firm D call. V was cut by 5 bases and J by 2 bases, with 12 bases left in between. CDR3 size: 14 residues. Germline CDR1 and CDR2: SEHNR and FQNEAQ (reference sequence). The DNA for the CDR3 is TGTGCCAGCAGCCCCGGAGGGATAAACTATGGCTACACCTTC. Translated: CASSPGGINYGYTF.

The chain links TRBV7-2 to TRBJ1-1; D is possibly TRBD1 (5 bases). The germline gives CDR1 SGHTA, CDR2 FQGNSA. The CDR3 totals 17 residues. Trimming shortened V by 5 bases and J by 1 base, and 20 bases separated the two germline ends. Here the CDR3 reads CASSPISYGGSNTEAFF. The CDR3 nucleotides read TGTGCCAGCAGCCCTATCTCCTACGGGGGTTCGAACACTGAAGCTTTCTTT.

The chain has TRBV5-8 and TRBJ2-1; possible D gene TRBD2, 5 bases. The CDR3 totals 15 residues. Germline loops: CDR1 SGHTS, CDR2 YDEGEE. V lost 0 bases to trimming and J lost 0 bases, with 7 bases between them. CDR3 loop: CASSLVGASYNEQFF. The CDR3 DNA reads TGTGCCAGCAGCTTGGTGGGAGCCTCCTACAATGAGCAGTTCTTC.

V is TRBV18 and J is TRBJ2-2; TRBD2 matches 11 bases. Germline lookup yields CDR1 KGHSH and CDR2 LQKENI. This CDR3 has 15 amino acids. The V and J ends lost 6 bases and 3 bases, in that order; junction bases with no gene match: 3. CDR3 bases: TGTGCCAGCTCCGTACTAGCGGGAGACACCGGGGAGCTGTTTTTT. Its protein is CASSVLAGDTGELFF.

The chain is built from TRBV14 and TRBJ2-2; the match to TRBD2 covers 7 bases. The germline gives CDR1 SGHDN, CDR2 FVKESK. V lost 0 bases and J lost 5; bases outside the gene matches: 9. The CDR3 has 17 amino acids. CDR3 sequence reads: CASSQDTGRLRTGELFF. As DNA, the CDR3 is TGTGCCAGCAGCCAAGATACCGGGAGGTTGCGTACCGGGGAGCTGTTTTTT.

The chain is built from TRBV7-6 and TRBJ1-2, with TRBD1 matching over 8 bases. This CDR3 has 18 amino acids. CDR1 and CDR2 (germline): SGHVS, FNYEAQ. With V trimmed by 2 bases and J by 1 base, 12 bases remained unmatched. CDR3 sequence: CASSLRQGASTFNYGYTF. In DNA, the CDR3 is TGTGCCAGCAGCTTAAGGCAGGGGGCATCCACCTTTAACTATGGCTACACCTTC.

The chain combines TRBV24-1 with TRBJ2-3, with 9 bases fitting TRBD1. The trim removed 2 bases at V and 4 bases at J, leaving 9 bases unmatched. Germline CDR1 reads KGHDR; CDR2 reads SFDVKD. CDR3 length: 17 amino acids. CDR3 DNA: TGTGCCACCAGTGATTCGGGGGGACAGGGTCTCCCAGATACGCAGTATTTT. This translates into CATSDSGGQGLPDTQYF.

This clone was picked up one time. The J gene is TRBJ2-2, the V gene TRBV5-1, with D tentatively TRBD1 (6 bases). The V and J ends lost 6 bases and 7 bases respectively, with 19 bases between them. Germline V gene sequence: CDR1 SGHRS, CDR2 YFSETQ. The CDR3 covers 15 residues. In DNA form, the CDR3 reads TGCGCCAGCAACCGGGACATCCAAGTCGTCGGGGAGCTGTTTTTT. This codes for CASNRDIQVVGELFF.

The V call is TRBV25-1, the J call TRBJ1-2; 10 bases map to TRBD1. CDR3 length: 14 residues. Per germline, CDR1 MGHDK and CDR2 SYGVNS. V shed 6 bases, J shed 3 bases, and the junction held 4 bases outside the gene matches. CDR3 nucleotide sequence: TGTGCCAGCAGCTGGACAGGGGGAGACTATGGCTACACCTTC. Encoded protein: CASSWTGGDYGYTF.

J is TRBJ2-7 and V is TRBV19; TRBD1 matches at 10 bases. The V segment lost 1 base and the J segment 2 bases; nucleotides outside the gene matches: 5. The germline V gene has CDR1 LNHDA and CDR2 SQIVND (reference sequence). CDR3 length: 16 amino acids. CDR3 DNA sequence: TGTGCCAGTAGTATAGGGGGACAGGGGTCCCCCTACGAGCAGTACTTC. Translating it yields CASSIGGQGSPYEQYF.

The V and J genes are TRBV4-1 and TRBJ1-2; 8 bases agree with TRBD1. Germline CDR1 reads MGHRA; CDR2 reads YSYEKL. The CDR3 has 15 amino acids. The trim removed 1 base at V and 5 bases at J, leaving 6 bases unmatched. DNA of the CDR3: TGCGCCAGCAGCCAAGGAGGGGACAGGCAGTATGGCTACACCTTC. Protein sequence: CASSQGGDRQYGYTF.

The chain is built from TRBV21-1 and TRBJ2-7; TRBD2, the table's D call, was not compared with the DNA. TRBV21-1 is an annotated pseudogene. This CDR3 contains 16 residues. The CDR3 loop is CASSKGTLDRSHEQYF. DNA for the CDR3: TGTGCCAGCAGCAAAGGAACACTAGATCGGTCCCACGAGCAGTACTTC.

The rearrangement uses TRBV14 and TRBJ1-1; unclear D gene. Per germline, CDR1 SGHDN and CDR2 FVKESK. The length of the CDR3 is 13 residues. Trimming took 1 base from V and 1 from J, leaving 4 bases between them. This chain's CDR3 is CASSQVENTEAFF. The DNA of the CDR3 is TGTGCCAGCAGCCAAGTAGAGAACACTGAAGCTTTCTTT.

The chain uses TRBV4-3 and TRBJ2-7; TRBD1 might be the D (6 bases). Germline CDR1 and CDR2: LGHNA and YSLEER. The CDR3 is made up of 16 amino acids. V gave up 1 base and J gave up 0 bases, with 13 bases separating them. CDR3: CASSQGIGQSSYEQYF. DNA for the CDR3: TGCGCCAGCAGCCAAGGAATCGGACAGAGCTCCTACGAGCAGTACTTC.

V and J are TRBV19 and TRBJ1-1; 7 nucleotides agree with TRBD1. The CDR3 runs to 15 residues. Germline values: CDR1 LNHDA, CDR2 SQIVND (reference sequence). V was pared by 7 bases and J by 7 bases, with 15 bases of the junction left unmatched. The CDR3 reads CASIPEGGQNFEAFF. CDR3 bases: TGTGCCAGTATCCCCGAAGGGGGACAGAACTTTGAAGCTTTCTTT.

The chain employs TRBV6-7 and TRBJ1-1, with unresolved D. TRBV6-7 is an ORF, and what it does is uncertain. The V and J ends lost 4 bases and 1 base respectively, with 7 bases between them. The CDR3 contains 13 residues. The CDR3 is CASSCRENTEAFF. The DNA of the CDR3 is TGTGCCAGCAGTTGCCGGGAGAACACTGAAGCTTTCTTT.